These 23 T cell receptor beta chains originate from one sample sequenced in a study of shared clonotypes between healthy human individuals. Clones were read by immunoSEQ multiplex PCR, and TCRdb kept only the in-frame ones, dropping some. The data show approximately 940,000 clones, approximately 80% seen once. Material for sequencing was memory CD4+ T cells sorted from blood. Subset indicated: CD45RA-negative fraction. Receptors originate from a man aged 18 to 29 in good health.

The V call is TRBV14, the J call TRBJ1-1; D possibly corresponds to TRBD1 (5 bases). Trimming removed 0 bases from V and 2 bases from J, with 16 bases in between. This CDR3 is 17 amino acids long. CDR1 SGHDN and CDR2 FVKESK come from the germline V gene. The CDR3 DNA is TGTGCCAGCAGCCAAGAGGACATGGGAAGACAAAACACTGAAGCTTTCTTT. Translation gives CASSQEDMGRQNTEAFF.

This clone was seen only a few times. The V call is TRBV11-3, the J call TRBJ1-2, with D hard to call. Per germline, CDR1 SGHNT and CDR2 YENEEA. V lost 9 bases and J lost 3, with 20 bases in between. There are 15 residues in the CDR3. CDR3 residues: CASRGEAGHYYGYTF. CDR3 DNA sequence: TGTGCCAGTCGCGGGGAGGCTGGTCACTACTATGGCTACACCTTC.

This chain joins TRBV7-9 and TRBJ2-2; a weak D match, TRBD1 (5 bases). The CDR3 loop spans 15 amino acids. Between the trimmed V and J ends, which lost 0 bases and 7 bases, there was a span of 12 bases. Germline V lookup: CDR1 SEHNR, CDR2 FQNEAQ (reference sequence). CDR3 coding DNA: TGTGCCAGCAGCTTAGCCCGGCAGGGCGGCGGGGAGCTGTTTTTT. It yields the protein CASSLARQGGGELFF.

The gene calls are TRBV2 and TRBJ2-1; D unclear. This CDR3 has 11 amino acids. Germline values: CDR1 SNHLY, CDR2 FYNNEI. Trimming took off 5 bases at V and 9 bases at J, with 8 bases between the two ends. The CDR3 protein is CASSIRREQFF. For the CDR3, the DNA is TGTGCCAGCAGTATCAGGCGTGAGCAGTTCTTC.

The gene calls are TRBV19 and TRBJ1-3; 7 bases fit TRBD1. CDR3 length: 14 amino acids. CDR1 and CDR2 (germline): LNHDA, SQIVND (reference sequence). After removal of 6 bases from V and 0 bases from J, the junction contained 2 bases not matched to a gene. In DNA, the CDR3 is TGTGCCAGTAGACAGGGGAGCTCTGGAAACACCATATATTTT. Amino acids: CASRQGSSGNTIYF. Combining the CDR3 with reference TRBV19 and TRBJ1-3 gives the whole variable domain DGGITQSPKYLFRKEGQNVTLSCEQNLNHDAMYWYRQDPGQGLRLIYYSQIVNDFQKGDIAEGYSVSREKKESFPLTVTSAQKNPTAFYLCASRQGSSGNTIYFGEGSWLTVV.

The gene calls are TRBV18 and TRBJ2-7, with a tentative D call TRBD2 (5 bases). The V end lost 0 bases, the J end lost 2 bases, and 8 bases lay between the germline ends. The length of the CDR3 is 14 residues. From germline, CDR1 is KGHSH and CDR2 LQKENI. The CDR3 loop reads CASSPPAVAYEQYF. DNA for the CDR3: TGTGCCAGCTCACCACCAGCGGTTGCCTACGAGCAGTACTTC. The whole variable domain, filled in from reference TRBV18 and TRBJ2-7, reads NAGVMQNPRHLVRRRGQEARLRCSPMKGHSHVYWYRQLPEEGLKFMVYLQKENIIDESGMPKERFSAEFPKEGPSILRIQQVVRGDSAAYFCASSPPAVAYEQYFGPGTRLTVT.

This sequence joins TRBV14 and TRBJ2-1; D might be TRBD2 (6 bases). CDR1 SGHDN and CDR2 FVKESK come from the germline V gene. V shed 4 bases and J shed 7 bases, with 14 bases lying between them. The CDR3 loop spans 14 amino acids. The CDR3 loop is CASSRDSSWNEQFF. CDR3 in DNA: TGTGCCAGCAGCCGGGACTCCAGCTGGAATGAGCAGTTCTTC. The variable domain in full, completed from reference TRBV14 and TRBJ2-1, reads EAGVTQFPSHSVIEKGQTVTLRCDPISGHDNLYWYRRVMGKEIKFLLHFVKESKQDESGMPNNRFLAERTGGTYSTLKVQPAELEDSGVYFCASSRDSSWNEQFFGPGTRLTVL.

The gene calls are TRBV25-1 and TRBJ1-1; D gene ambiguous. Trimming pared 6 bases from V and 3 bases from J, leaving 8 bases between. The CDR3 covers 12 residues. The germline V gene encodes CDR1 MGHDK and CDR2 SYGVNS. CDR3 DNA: TGTGCCAGCAGGGATTTGGACACTGAAGCTTTCTTT. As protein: CASRDLDTEAFF. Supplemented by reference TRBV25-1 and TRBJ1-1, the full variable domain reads EADIYQTPRYLVIGTGKKITLECSQTMGHDKMYWYQQDPGMELHLIHYSYGVNSTEKGDLSSESTVSRIRTEHFPLTLESARPSHTSQYLCASRDLDTEAFFGQGTRLTVV.

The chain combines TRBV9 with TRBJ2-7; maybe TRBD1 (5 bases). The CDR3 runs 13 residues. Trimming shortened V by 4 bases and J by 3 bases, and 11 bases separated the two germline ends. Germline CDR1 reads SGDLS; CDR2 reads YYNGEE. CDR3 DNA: TGTGCCAGCAGCCCGACAGAAATCTACGAGCAGTACTTC. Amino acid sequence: CASSPTEIYEQYF.

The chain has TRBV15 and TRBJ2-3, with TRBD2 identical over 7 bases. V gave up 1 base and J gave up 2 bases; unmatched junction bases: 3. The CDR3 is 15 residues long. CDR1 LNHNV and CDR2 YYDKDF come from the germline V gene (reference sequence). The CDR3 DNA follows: TGTGCCACCAGCAGAGTGGGGGGGGTCACAGATACGCAGTATTTT. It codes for CATSRVGGVTDTQYF.

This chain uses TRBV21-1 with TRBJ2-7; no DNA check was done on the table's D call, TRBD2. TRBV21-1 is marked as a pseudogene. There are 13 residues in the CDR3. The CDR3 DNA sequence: TGTGCCAGCAGCAAATTGAGGACTCAGGAGCAGTACTTC. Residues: CASSKLRTQEQYF.

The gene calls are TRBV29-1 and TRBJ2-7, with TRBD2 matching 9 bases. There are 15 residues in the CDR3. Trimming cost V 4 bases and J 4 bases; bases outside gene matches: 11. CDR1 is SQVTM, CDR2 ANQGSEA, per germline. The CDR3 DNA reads TGCAGCGTTGCGATGAGACTAGCGGACCCATACGAGCAGTACTTC. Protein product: CSVAMRLADPYEQYF.

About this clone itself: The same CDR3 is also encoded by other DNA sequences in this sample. The CDR3 here is CASSPPGQGEETQYF. DNA of the CDR3: TGTGCCAGCAGCCCACCGGGACAGGGGGAAGAGACCCAGTACTTC. The chain links TRBV5-4 to TRBJ2-5; the match to TRBD1 covers 11 bases. CDR1 is SGHNT and CDR2 is YYREEE in the germline V gene (reference sequence). The CDR3 is 15 amino acids. V was clipped by 4 bases and J by 3 bases; unmatched bases: 5.

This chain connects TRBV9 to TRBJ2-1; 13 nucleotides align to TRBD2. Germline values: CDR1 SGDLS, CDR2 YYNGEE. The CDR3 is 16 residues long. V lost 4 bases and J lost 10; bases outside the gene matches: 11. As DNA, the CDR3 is TGTGCCAGCAGCCGGTCAGGGACTAGCGGGACTCAAGAGCAGTTCTTC. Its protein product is CASSRSGTSGTQEQFF. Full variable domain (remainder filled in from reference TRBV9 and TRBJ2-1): DSGVTQTPKHLITATGQRVTLRCSPRSGDLSVYWYQQSLDQGLQFLIQYYNGEERAKGNILERFSAQQFPDLHSELNLSSLELGDSALYFCASSRSGTSGTQEQFFGPGTRLTVL.

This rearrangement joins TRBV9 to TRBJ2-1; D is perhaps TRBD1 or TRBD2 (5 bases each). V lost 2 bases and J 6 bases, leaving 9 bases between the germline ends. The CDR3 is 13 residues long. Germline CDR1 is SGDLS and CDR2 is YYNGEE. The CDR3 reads CASSVGAGNEQFF. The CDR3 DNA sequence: TGTGCCAGCAGCGTCGGGGCGGGCAATGAGCAGTTCTTC.

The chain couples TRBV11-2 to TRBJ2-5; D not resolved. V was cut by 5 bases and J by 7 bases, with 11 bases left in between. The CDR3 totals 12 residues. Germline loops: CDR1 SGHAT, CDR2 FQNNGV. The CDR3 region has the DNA TGTGCCAGCAGCCCGATAGGCAGGACCCAGTACTTC. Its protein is CASSPIGRTQYF.

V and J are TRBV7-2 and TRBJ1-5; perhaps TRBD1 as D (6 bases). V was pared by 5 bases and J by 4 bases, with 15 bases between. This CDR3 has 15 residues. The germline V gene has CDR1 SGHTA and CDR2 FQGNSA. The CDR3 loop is CASSRTWQGNQPQHF. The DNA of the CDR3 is TGTGCCAGCAGCCGCACCTGGCAGGGGAATCAGCCCCAGCATTTT.

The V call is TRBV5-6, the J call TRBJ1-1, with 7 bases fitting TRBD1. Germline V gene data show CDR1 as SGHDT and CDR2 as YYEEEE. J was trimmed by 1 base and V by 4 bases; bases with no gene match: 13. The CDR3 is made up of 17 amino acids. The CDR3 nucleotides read TGTGCCAGCAGCGAGACCGGGACAGAGGGGACGAACACTGAAGCTTTCTTT. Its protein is CASSETGTEGTNTEAFF.

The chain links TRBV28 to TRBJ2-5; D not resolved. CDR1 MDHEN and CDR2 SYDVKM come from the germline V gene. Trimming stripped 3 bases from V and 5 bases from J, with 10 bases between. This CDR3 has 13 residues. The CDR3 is CASSFLPWETQYF. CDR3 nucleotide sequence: TGTGCCAGCAGTTTCCTGCCCTGGGAGACCCAGTACTTC.

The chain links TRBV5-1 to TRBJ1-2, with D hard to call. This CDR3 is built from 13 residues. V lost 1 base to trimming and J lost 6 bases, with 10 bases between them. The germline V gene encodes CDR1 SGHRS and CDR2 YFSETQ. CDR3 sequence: CASSLSALNGYTF. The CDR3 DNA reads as TGCGCCAGCAGCTTGTCGGCCCTAAATGGCTACACCTTC. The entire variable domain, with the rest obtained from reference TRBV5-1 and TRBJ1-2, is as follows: KAGVTQTPRYLIKTRGQQVTLSCSPISGHRSVSWYQQTPGQGLQFLFEYFSETQRNKGNFPGRFSGRQFSNSRSEMNVSTLELGDSALYLCASSLSALNGYTFGSGTRLTVV.

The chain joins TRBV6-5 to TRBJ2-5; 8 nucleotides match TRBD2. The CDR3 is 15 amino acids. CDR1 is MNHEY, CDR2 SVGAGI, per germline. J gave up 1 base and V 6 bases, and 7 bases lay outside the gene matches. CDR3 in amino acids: CASSRSGATQETQYF. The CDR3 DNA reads TGTGCCAGCAGCCGTAGCGGGGCCACCCAAGAGACCCAGTACTTC.

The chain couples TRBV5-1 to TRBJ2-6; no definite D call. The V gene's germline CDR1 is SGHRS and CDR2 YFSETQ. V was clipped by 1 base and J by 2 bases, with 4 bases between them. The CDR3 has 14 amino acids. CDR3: CASSLSTGANVLTF. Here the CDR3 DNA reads TGCGCCAGCAGCTTGTCTACTGGGGCCAACGTCCTGACTTTC.

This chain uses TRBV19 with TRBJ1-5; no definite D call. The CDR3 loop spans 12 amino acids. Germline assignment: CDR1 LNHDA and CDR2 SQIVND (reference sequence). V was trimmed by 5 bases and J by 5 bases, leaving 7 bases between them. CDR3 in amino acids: CASSPLDQPQHF. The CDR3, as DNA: TGTGCCAGTAGTCCACTAGATCAGCCCCAGCATTTT.